Presented here are 26 T cell receptor beta chains from one specimen sequenced in a study of shared clonotypes between healthy human individuals. Produced via immunoSEQ multiplex PCR; TCRdb's table is partial and in-frame only. This sample has about half a million clones; roughly 85% occur once, and the top ten carry about an eighth. Specimen: PBMCs. These receptors came from a woman in her thirties or forties in good health. Some clones in this sample may be carry-over from other donors' samples.

J is TRBJ2-7 and V is TRBV4-2; D ambiguous. This CDR3 comprises 14 residues. Trimming cost V 0 bases and J 6 bases, with 12 bases left between them. Germline V lookup: CDR1 LGHNA, CDR2 YNFKEQ. CDR3 region: CASSQEGRSSEQYF. Written as DNA, the CDR3 is TGTGCCAGCAGCCAAGAAGGGCGATCTTCCGAGCAGTACTTC.

Regarding this clone: Since a far larger clone is one base different, this is likely a read error. Other DNA sequences in the same sample also yield this CDR3. This chain uses TRBV6-4 with TRBJ2-1; 11 bases are shared with TRBD2. Germline loops: CDR1 MRHNA, CDR2 SNTAGT. V shed 3 bases and J 10 bases; nucleotides not matched to a gene: 8. The CDR3 is made up of 15 amino acids. The CDR3 region is CASSEGLADINEQFF. In DNA, the CDR3 is TGTGCCAGCAGTGAGGGACTAGCGGATATCAACGAGCAGTTCTTC.

This clone was recorded at least ten times. Other nucleotide sequences in the sample specify the same CDR3. The chain employs TRBV4-2 and TRBJ1-2; D is uncertain. In germline, CDR1 is LGHNA, CDR2 YNFKEQ. The CDR3 has 12 amino acids. The V end lost 8 bases, the J end lost 3 bases, and 10 bases lay between the germline ends. The CDR3, as DNA: TGTGCCAGCTCGCGGGAACACTATGGCTACACCTTC. Its translation is CASSREHYGYTF.

This clone was detected only a few times. The chain combines TRBV7-8 with TRBJ2-7, with 7 bases lining up with TRBD2. This CDR3 has 17 amino acids. Germline lookup yields CDR1 SGHVS and CDR2 FQNEAQ. V was clipped by 3 bases and J by 1 base; unmatched bases: 12. The CDR3 bases are TGTGCCAGCAGCTTTAGCGTTGGCGGGAGCGATTCCTACGAGCAGTACTTC. Translated, it gives CASSFSVGGSDSYEQYF.

V usage is TRBV18 and J usage is TRBJ1-2, with 7 bases that match TRBD1. The CDR3 has 14 amino acids. Unmatched junction bases numbered 4, after V lost 3 bases and J lost 3 bases. Germline V gene sequence: CDR1 KGHSH, CDR2 LQKENI. CDR3 protein: CASSPTDRDYGYTF. CDR3 coding DNA: TGTGCCAGCTCACCGACCGACAGGGACTATGGCTACACCTTC.

This clone came up once. This chain links TRBV27 with TRBJ2-7; 7 bases fit TRBD1. This CDR3 comprises 14 residues. V lost 5 bases, J lost 1 base, and 5 bases stayed unmatched. The V gene's germline CDR1 is MNHEY and CDR2 SMNVEV (reference sequence). This CDR3 is CASSLLTGSYEQYF. CDR3 nucleotide sequence: TGTGCCAGCAGTCTCCTGACAGGGTCCTACGAGCAGTACTTC.

This clone has just a few counts. The genes are TRBV6-1 and TRBJ2-7; D not certain. Germline V gene data show CDR1 as MNHNS and CDR2 as SASEGT. The CDR3 covers 12 residues. V lost 4 bases to trimming and J lost 4 bases, with 8 bases between them. The CDR3 region has the DNA TGTGCCAGCAGTGCTCAGCGATACGAGCAGTACTTC. Its protein product is CASSAQRYEQYF.

The CDR3 sequence: CASRPGDPNTEAFF. In DNA form, the CDR3 reads TGTGCCAGTAGACCGGGAGACCCGAACACTGAAGCTTTCTTT. V and J are TRBV19 and TRBJ1-1, with D hard to call. CDR1 is LNHDA and CDR2 is SQIVND in the germline V gene (reference sequence). V was clipped by 6 bases and J by 1 base, with 12 bases between them. The CDR3 extends over 14 amino acids.

This clone has more than one count but fewer than ten. The chain recombines TRBV28 with TRBJ2-1; the match to TRBD2 covers 13 bases. The trim removed 9 bases at V and 4 bases at J, leaving 3 bases unmatched. The CDR3 totals 14 residues. Germline CDR1 reads MDHEN; CDR2 reads SYDVKM. CDR3 nucleotides: TGTGCCAGTGGGACTAGCGGGAATTACAATGAGCAGTTCTTC. The encoded protein is CASGTSGNYNEQFF.

J is TRBJ2-5 and V is TRBV6-6, with a possible D match to TRBD2 (5 bases). The J call is doubtful: the DNA matches TRBJ2-7 better. Germline CDR1 MNHNY, CDR2 SVGAGI (reference sequence). The CDR3 covers 16 residues. CDR3 coding DNA: TGTGCCAGCAGTTCTCGATGGACTCCCCTGGTAGACGAGCAGTACTTC. Amino acid sequence: CASSSRWTPLVDEQYF.

This clone turned up a few times. The chain combines TRBV30 with TRBJ1-3; D call uncertain. Deletions cut 1 base from V and 0 bases from J, with 7 bases between. CDR1 GTSNPN and CDR2 SVGIG come from the germline V gene (reference sequence). The CDR3 has 14 residues. This CDR3 is CAWSAPNSGNTIYF. The CDR3 bases are TGTGCCTGGAGTGCCCCTAACTCTGGAAACACCATATATTTT.

The chain couples TRBV28 to TRBJ2-6; D is undetermined. In germline, CDR1 is MDHEN, CDR2 SYDVKM. The CDR3 loop spans 17 amino acids. Trimming removed 5 bases at V and 0 bases at J, with 14 bases between. Written as DNA, the CDR3 is TGTGCCAGCAGTCCGCCGACACTCCCCTCTGGGGCCAACGTCCTGACTTTC. This codes for CASSPPTLPSGANVLTF.

This clone appeared a single time. The V gene is TRBV4-1, the J gene TRBJ1-1; D possibly corresponds to TRBD1 (6 bases). Trimming left V 6 bases short and J 3 bases short, with 14 bases between. Germline CDR1 reads MGHRA; CDR2 reads YSYEKL. This CDR3 has 14 amino acids. CDR3 nucleotide sequence: TGCGCCAGCAGGGTGGGGGGGGGCTACACTGAAGCTTTCTTT. Protein product: CASRVGGGYTEAFF.

The chain joins TRBV4-2 to TRBJ1-2; perhaps TRBD1 as D (6 bases). The CDR3 covers 14 residues. The germline V and J ends were trimmed by 0 bases and 5 bases, with 10 bases remaining between them. The germline CDR1 and CDR2 sequences are LGHNA and YNFKEQ. The DNA for the CDR3 is TGTGCCAGCAGCCAAGAGACAGGCGCATATGGCTACACCTTC. As protein: CASSQETGAYGYTF.

This chain joins TRBV5-1 and TRBJ2-2; D not certain. V was clipped by 5 bases and J by 6 bases, with 14 bases between them. Germline values: CDR1 SGHRS, CDR2 YFSETQ. The CDR3 is 14 amino acids. CDR3 sequence reads: CASRVFPGPGELFF. CDR3 in DNA: TGCGCCAGCAGGGTCTTTCCCGGTCCCGGGGAGCTGTTTTTT.

About this clone: This sample also contains other DNA sequences that code for the same CDR3. DNA for the CDR3: TGTGCCAGCAGTGTTTTTCCGGGTTTGAACACTGAAGCTTTCTTT. Residues: CASSVFPGLNTEAFF. This chain joins TRBV6-1 and TRBJ1-1; no clear D. The CDR3 has 15 amino acids. CDR1 is MNHNS and CDR2 is SASEGT in the germline V gene. V lost 4 bases, J lost 0 bases, and 12 bases lay in between.

This clone was counted a few times. This chain uses TRBV30 with TRBJ2-7, with no clear D. CDR1 and CDR2 (germline): GTSNPN, SVGIG (reference sequence). Trimming cost V 4 bases and J 3 bases, with 13 bases left between them. CDR3 length equals 13 residues. CDR3 amino acids: CAWNPFRDYEQYF. For the CDR3, the DNA is TGTGCCTGGAACCCCTTTAGAGACTACGAGCAGTACTTC.

This chain connects TRBV6-6 to TRBJ1-4, with D unclear. Germline loops: CDR1 MNHNY, CDR2 SVGAGI (reference sequence). The CDR3 has 13 amino acids. Deletions cut 0 bases from V and 4 bases from J, with 3 bases between. The CDR3 nucleotides are TGTGCCAGCAGTTACTCCAGTAATGAAAAACTGTTTTTT. It encodes CASSYSSNEKLFF.

The chain is built from TRBV11-2 and TRBJ2-7, with 8 bases identical to TRBD1. This CDR3 contains 13 residues. J lost 5 bases, V lost 5 bases, and 5 bases had no gene match. Germline V gives CDR1 SGHAT, CDR2 FQNNGV. CDR3 bases: TGTGCCAGCAGCCGGACAGGGCTCCACGAGCAGTACTTC. It translates to CASSRTGLHEQYF.

The rearrangement joins TRBV7-9 to TRBJ2-2, with no clear D. There are 15 residues in the CDR3. Germline V lookup: CDR1 SEHNR, CDR2 FQNEAQ (reference sequence). V lost 3 bases, J lost 2 bases, and 10 bases lay in between. This CDR3 is CASSFQLGNTGELFF. CDR3 DNA sequence: TGTGCCAGCAGCTTTCAGTTGGGAAACACCGGGGAGCTGTTTTTT.

This clone was observed once. The rearrangement joins TRBV4-1 to TRBJ1-2; the match to TRBD1 covers 7 bases. V was pared by 6 bases and J by 6 bases, with 16 bases of the junction left unmatched. Germline values: CDR1 MGHRA, CDR2 YSYEKL. This CDR3 is 16 amino acids long. The CDR3 bases are TGCGCCAGCAGTCTCACAGGGGCCCAAGTTATAGATGGCTACACCTTC. Protein sequence: CASSLTGAQVIDGYTF.

J is TRBJ2-5 and V is TRBV10-2; 7 bases fit TRBD1. Trimming took 6 bases from V and 1 from J; bases not matched to a gene: 8. CDR3 length equals 15 residues. Germline CDR1 WSHSY, CDR2 SAAADI. CDR3 in DNA: TGCGCCAGCAGGTATGGGACAGCCGCCCAAGAGACCCAGTACTTC. Protein: CASRYGTAAQETQYF.

V is TRBV6-5 and J is TRBJ1-6; weak D call: TRBD1 (6 bases). Germline-derived CDR1 and CDR2 are MNHEY and SVGAGI. The CDR3 runs 13 residues. V was clipped by 7 bases and J by 6 bases, with 10 bases between them. The CDR3: CASTRGLNSPLHF. The CDR3 DNA sequence: TGTGCCAGCACCAGGGGACTTAATTCACCCCTCCACTTT.

The CDR3 spells CASREGTAGELFF. In DNA form, the CDR3 reads TGTGCCAGCAGGGAGGGGACAGCCGGGGAGCTGTTTTTT. The V and J genes are TRBV2 and TRBJ2-2, with D perhaps TRBD1 (7 bases). The CDR3 runs 13 residues. CDR1 and CDR2 from the germline V gene are SNHLY and FYNNEI. The V and J ends lost 6 bases and 6 bases respectively, with 11 bases between them.

The rearrangement uses TRBV5-1 and TRBJ1-2, with D perhaps TRBD1 (5 bases). Germline V gene data show CDR1 as SGHRS and CDR2 as YFSETQ. Deletions cut 0 bases from V and 4 bases from J, with 10 bases between. The CDR3 runs 14 residues. CDR3 residues: CASSLVGLPYGYTF. The CDR3 nucleotides are TGCGCCAGCAGCTTGGTGGGACTCCCCTATGGCTACACCTTC.

V and J are TRBV27 and TRBJ1-1; D unclear. Per the germline V gene, CDR1 is MNHEY and CDR2 is SMNVEV (reference sequence). The CDR3 has 13 amino acids. V lost 4 bases, J lost 1 base, and 7 bases lay in between. CDR3: CASSWLENTEAFF. The CDR3 bases are TGTGCCAGCAGTTGGCTTGAGAACACTGAAGCTTTCTTT.